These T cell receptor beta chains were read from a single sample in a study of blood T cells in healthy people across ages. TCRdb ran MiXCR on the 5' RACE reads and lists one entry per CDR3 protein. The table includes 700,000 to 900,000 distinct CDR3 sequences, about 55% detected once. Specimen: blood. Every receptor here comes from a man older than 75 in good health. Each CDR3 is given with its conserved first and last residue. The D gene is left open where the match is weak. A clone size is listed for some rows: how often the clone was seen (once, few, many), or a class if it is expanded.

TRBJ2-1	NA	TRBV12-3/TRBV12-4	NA	TGTGCCAGCAGTTTAAAGTATCCGGGGAGCTCCTACAATGAGCAGTTCTTC	CASSLKYPGSSYNEQFF
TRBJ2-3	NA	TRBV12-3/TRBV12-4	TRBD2	TGTGCCAGCAGACAAAGCGGGAGGGGAGATACGCAGTATTTT	CASRQSGRGDTQYF
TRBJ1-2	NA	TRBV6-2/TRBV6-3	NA	TGCGCCACCCAAGATTCAGGAGGCTACACCTTC	CATQDSGGYTF
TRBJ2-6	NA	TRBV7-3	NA	TGTGCCAGCAGCGTCCGTCCAGCAGGGGCCAACGTCCTGACTTTC	CASSVRPAGANVLTF
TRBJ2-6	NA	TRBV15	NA	TGTGCCACCAGCAGAGTCTGGATCTCTGGGGCCAACGTCCTGACTTTC	CATSRVWISGANVLTF
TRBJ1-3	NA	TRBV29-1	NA	TGCAAGGCGGGGGGACCTGGAAACACCATATATTTT	CKAGGPGNTIYF
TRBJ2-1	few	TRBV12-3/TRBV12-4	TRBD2	TGTGCCAGCAGTCCCCGGACTAGCGGGAACCACAATGAGCAGTTCTTC	CASSPRTSGNHNEQFF
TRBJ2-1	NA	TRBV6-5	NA	TGTGCCAGCAGTCGAGGACGAGCGGTAGGCAATGAGCAGTTCTTC	CASSRGRAVGNEQFF
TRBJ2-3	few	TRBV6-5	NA	TGTGCCAGCAGTCCCGGGCCCGACAGATACGCGTATTTT	CASSPGPDRYAYF
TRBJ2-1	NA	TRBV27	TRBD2	TGTGCCAGCAGTTTCGGGACTACAAGCAATGAGCAGTTCTTC	CASSFGTTSNEQFF
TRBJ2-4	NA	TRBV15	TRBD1	TGTGCCACCAACATGACAGGGTGGGCCAAAAACATTCAGTACTTC	CATNMTGWAKNIQYF
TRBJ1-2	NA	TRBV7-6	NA	TGTGCCAGCAGTACTCAGGGTGCGGACGGCTACACCTTC	CASSTQGADGYTF
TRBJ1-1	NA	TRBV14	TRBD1	TGTGCCAGCAGCGCCGCCGGGACAGAGCCTTTGAACACTGAAGCTTTCTTT	CASSAAGTEPLNTEAFF
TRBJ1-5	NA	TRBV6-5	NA	TGTGCCAGCGCGGCTAGCAATCAGCCCCAGCATTTT	CASAASNQPQHF
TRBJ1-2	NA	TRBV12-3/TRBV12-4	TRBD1	TGTGCCAGCAGGACAGGGGGAGGGGGCTACACCTTC	CASRTGGGGYTF
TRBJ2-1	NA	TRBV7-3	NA	TGTGCCAGCAGCGCTGAGGACTACAATGAGCAGTTCTTC	CASSAEDYNEQFF
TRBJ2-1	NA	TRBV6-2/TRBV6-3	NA	TGTGCCAGCAGCCCGGATGGATGGCGGAGGAATGAGCAGTTCTTC	CASSPDGWRRNEQFF
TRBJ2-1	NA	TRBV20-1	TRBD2	TGCGCGCGTTTCGCGGGACCAGCGGGAGGTGAGCAGTTCTTC	CARFAGPAGGEQFF
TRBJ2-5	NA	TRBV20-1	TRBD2	TGCAGTGCCCGACTAGCGGGGGGACTCCAAGAGACCCAGTACTTC	CSARLAGGLQETQYF
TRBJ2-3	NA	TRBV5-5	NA	TGTGCCAGCAGCCCTCTATTTGCGGCGGGACGAAGATACGCGTATTTT	CASSPLFAAGRRYAYF
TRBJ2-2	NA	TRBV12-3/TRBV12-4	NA	TGTGCCATCGGGGGCGAAGACTGGGACAACACCGGGGAGCTGTTTTTT	CAIGGEDWDNTGELFF
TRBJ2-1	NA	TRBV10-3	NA	TGTGCCATAAGACATGATTCCAATGAGCAGTTCTTC	CAIRHDSNEQFF
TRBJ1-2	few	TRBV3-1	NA	TGTGCCAGCAGCCAAAGGACAATACGACTTGGTTCTGGCTACACCTTC	CASSQRTIRLGSGYTF
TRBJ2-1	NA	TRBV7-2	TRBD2	TGTGCCAGCAGCTTACGGCCTAGCGGTTACAATGAGCAGTTCTTC	CASSLRPSGYNEQFF
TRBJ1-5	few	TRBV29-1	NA	TGCAGCGTTAGCGACGGCAATCAGCCCCAGCATTTT	CSVSDGNQPQHF
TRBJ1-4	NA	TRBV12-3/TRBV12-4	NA	TGTGCCAGCAGCAAAAGTGCTGGGTATGAAAAACTGTTTTTT	CASSKSAGYEKLFF
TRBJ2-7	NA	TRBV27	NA	TGTGCCAGCAGTTCTTCCGGGAGAGATTCCTACGAGCAGTACTTC	CASSSSGRDSYEQYF
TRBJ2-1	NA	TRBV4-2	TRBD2	TGTGCCAGCAGCCAAGAGGGGCTAGCGGGATCCTACAATGAGCAGTTCTTC	CASSQEGLAGSYNEQFF
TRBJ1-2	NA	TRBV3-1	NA	TGTGCCAGCAGCCAAGGAACGGCGGACTATGGCTACACCTTC	CASSQGTADYGYTF
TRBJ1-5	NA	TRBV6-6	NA	TGTGCCGGCAGTTACGAGGGTATTCAGCCCCAGCATTTT	CAGSYEGIQPQHF
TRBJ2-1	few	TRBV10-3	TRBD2	TGTGCCATCAGTGATAGTTGGCGGGGGGGCCCCAATGAGCAGTTCTTC	CAISDSWRGGPNEQFF
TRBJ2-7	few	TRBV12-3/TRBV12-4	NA	TGTGCCAGCAGTTTACCCTACGAGCAGTACTTC	CASSLPYEQYF
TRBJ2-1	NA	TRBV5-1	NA	TGCGCCAGCAGCTTATATTCTAGGGGCGAGCAGTTCTTC	CASSLYSRGEQFF
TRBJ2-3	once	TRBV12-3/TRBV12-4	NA	TGTGCCAGCAATCTACACACGGCTAGACACAGATACGCGTATTTT	CASNLHTARHRYAYF
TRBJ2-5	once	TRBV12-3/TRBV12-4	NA	TGTGCCAGCAGGGCTCGCTCGGTAGGGCAGTACTTC	CASRARSVGQYF
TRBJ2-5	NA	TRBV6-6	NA	TGTGCCAGCAGTCCGATTCGGAGGGCCGATAGTGAGCAGTACTTC	CASSPIRRADSEQYF
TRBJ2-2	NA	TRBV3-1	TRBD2	TGTGCCAGCAGCTCTCGTCCTAGCGGGAGATCAATCGGGGAGCTGTTTTTT	CASSSRPSGRSIGELFF
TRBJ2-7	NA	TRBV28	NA	TGTGCCAGCAGTTTACCGAACCCCTTGTGGGAGCAGTACTTC	CASSLPNPLWEQYF
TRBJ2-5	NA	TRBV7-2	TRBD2	TGTGCCAGCAGCTTAGACGGGACTGGCGGGAGAAGGGGGTACTTC	CASSLDGTGGRRGYF
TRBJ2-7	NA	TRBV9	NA	TGTGCCAGCAGCGTAGGGGGAGTGGGGATCTACGAGCAGTACTTC	CASSVGGVGIYEQYF
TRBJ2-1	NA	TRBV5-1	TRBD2	TGCGCCAGCAGCACGGGGACTAGCGGTCCGTCCTACAATGAGCAGTTCTTC	CASSTGTSGPSYNEQFF
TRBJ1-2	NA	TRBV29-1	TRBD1	TGCAGCGCGGGACAGCGAGCTAACTATGGCTACACCTTC	CSAGQRANYGYTF
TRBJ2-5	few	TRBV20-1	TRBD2	TGCAGTGCCACTCTAGCGGCCGGGATCCAAGAGACCCAGTACTTC	CSATLAAGIQETQYF
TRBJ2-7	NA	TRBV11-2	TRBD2	TGTGCCAGCATCTCGGGACTAGCCTCCTACGAGCAGTACTTC	CASISGLASYEQYF
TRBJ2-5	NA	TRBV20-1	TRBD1	TGCAGTGCCGGGACAGGTCTACAAGAGACCCAGTACTTC	CSAGTGLQETQYF
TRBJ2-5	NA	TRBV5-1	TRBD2	TGCGCCAGCAGCTTGAGCGGGATTGGGGTAGAGACCCAGTACTTC	CASSLSGIGVETQYF